This T cell receptor beta chain was retrieved from a study of T cells after posttransplantation cyclophosphamide (TCRdb year 2016). Some background on the complete study: Using TRB sequencing, the study followed how the T cell repertoire reconstituted after myeloablative bone marrow transplantation in which posttransplantation cyclophosphamide served as GVHD prophylaxis. In 3 patients, up to about 3 additional blood samples taken between 2 and 5.2 years after transplant also underwent TRB sequencing, as did pretransplant blood from 4 patients. TRA and TRB clonality were tightly correlated in several samples, so subsequent TCR analyses focused on TRB only. Blood from all 35 or so PTCy patients who had 1-year posttransplant specimens underwent TRB sequencing. Samples from 35 PTCy-treated patients and 16 related bone marrow donors of those patients were subjected to antigen receptor sequencing. Public TRB sequences were queried against a database of over 3,500 sequences associated with responses to pathogens, tumor antigens, self-antigens and alloantigens. Paper-wide results and their limitations: The TRB repertoires of T cells infiltrating skin or the GI tract showed only limited overlap with the TRB repertoires found in blood. Across the 35 to 45 patients, TRB clonality was highly associated with recipient CMV seropositivity and CMV reactivation, and diversity with PTCy was similar to that in the CNI/methotrexate controls. At 1-2 months, donor-recipient similarity was low but rose over the first year, and the later blood repertoires were often dominated by donor CD8+ memory clones.

Genomic DNA was used for TRB sequencing, which was performed with the immunoSEQ assay at survey resolution or with the hsTCRB kit. The paper's data handling went like this. The immunoSEQ software handled initial read processing, and the LymphoSeq R package was used for repertoire analyses. For each TRB dataset, clonality was calculated as 1 minus normalized Shannon entropy, and the Gini coefficient was computed as well. To infer phenotypes in unsorted samples, TRB sequences from sorted subsets of the recipient or donor were mapped onto unsorted samples from the same recipient. The table was pulled from immuneACCESS by TCRdb, which kept in-frame rearrangements only. Such tables lose some clones; where checked, under half of the loss comes from unresolved V genes, and the rest has no known cause. The V and J calls and the clone size are those of that table, but D and trimming were determined from the DNA. This sample has around 10,000 clones, none of them a singleton. The ten largest clones capture around 13% of the sample.

V and J lose 0 bases and 15 bases, and a span of 10 bases separates them. From the germline V gene, CDR1 is SGDLS and CDR2 is YYNGEE. The CDR3 numbers 11 residues from cysteine through phenylalanine. The sequence is cut down to CDR3 DNA, 33 bases in frame from base 1. The sample's treatment or condition label, in plain terms: high-dose cyclophosphamide on days +3 and +4 as single-agent GVHD prophylaxis. For conditioning, the PTCy patients got busulfan and fludarabine, then a related or unrelated marrow graft, followed by cyclophosphamide on days +3 and +4. The PTCy-treated patients were enrolled in a prospective multi-institutional clinical trial. Peripheral blood and bone marrow mononuclear cells were isolated by Ficoll-Hypaque density centrifugation and were cryopreserved. This clone was counted many times. Which antigen it targets is not known. Base qualities are not provided; no much larger clone lies one nucleotide away.

The sample was PBMCs, taken after allogeneic stem cell transplant with posttransplant cyclophosphamide. The receptor's source is a female patient in her forties or fifties who received an allogeneic stem cell transplant from a related donor, was CMV-positive, and had no GVHD. After a transplant, some T cells may be the graft donor's own cells. The chain was built from TRBV9 and TRBJ2-1; TRBD2 is a weak D gene call, 5 bases matching. For the CDR3, the sequence is CASSVGASLFF. In nucleotide form, the sequence is TGTGCCAGCAGCGTAGGGGCTAGCCTGTTCTTC.